This TCR beta chain originates from a study of T cells after yellow fever vaccination (dated by TCRdb to about 2019). Study-wide context: The SMART-Seq v4 Ultra Low Input RNA kit was used to prepare libraries from fractions with low cell numbers. Bulk TCR alpha and beta repertoires were sequenced longitudinally to track T-cell clones before and after primary and booster YFV17D yellow fever vaccination. Two healthy male donors, one aged 18 to 30 and one aged 30 to 40 years, were included in the cohort. Bulk PBMC replicates and cell subsets were isolated from blood drawn at multiple timepoints before and after both primary and secondary immunization. The study at large found these results: A small share of clonotypes occurred in both CD4 and CD8 compartments, likely arising from convergent recombination. Only a couple of donors were included in the study, so the extent to which the findings can be generalized is limited. Computational filtering was required because FACS-sorted repertoires could contain abundant contaminating clonotypes from the bulk population. After the booster, most clones that had expanded after primary vaccination were detected again (almost 97% of CD4 and under 90% of CD8), suggesting broad maintenance of memory. Compared with the primary T-cell response, the secondary T-cell response was weaker but faster, peaking on day 5 rather than day 15.

This clonotype was detected only a few times. No antigen is known for it. No base-level quality is on record; no much larger clone is a single base apart. The treatment or condition label, read with the paper, signifies: live attenuated yellow fever vaccine strain. At each blood-draw timepoint, two biological replicates of bulk PBMCs were obtained. PBMCs were isolated from peripheral blood using a standard Ficoll-Paque protocol. TriZol was used to extract RNA from bulk PBMCs, from CD4 and CD8 fractions, and from dextramer-positive and dextramer-negative fractions. Synthesis of TCR cDNA relied on 5'RACE template switching, a step that introduced a universal primer site along with unique molecular identifiers. Priming of cDNA synthesis was performed from both the TCR alpha and TCR beta constant segments. Libraries were amplified in two PCR steps, with sample barcodes and sequencing adapters added in the second step. Sequencing of libraries was done on Illumina HiSeq 2500 (2x100 bp) or NovaSeq (2x150 bp). Per the authors' processing: MIGEC handled demultiplexing of reads and collapsing into UMI consensus sequences, while MiXCR performed V(D)J alignment. Clonotypes responding to the vaccine were identified with edgeR on replicate PBMC samples, with the criteria of FDR below 0.01 and a log2 fold change above 5 up to day 15. Bulk clonotypes were assigned CD4 or CD8 identity according to which sequenced CD4 or CD8 repertoire held them at higher abundance. The raw public data were reprocessed by TCRdb itself: fastp quality trimming at Q25, MiXCR clonotype calling, in-frame beta chains only. Rows merge per CDR3 protein into single entries with the most common DNA and genes. The V and J calls come from TCRdb's annotation, not from the publication. Within this sample are some 550,000 distinct CDR3 sequences, with 15% to 20% of them counted one time only. Approximately 14% of the sample belongs to the ten largest clones.

Sequenced here: PBMCs, sampled 15 days after the yellow fever booster vaccination. The sequence came from a young man who received the YFV17D yellow fever vaccine.

At the DNA level, the sequence is TGTGCCAGCAGTACCCACAGGTGGGGGGTCGGGGAGCTGTTTTTT. The translation is CASSTHRWGVGELFF. The rearranged chain carries TRBV27 and TRBJ2-2; a tentative D match to TRBD2 spans 6 bases. V loses 5 bases of germline sequence and J loses 7 bases, and the interval between the two ends is 17 bases. The germline V gene (reference sequence) sets CDR1 to MNHEY and CDR2 to SMNVEV. The CDR3 numbers 15 residues from cysteine through phenylalanine. Left in the record is the CDR3 DNA by itself, 45 bases read in frame from the first base.